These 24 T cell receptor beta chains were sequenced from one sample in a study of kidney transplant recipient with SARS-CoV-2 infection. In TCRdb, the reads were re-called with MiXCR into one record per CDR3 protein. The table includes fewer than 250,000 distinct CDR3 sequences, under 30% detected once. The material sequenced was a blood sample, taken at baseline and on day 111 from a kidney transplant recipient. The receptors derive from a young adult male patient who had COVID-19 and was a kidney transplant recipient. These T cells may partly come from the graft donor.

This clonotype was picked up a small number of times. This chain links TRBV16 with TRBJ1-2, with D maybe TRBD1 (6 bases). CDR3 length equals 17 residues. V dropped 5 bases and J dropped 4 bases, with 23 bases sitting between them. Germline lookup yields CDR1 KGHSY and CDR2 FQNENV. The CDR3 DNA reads TGTGCCAGCAGCGCAAAGGGGGTCGTTAGAAAGACCTATGGCTACACCTTC. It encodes CASSAKGVVRKTYGYTF.

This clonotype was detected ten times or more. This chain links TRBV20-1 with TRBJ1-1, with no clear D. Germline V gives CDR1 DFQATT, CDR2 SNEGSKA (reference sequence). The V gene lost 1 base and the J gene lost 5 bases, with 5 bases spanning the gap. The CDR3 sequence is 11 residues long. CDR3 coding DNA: TGCAGTGCTAGAGCTGAAACTGAAGCTTTCTTT. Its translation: CSARAETEAFF.

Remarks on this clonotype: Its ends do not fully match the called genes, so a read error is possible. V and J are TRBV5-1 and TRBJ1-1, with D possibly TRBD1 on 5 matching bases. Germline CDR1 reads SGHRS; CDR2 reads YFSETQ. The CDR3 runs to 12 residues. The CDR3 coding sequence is TGCGCCAGCAGCTTATTGGACACTGAAGCTCTCTTT. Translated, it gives CASSLLDTEALF.

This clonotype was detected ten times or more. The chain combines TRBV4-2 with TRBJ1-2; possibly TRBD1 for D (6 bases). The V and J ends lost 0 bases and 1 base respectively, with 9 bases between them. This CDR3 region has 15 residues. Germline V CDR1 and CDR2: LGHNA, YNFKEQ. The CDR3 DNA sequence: TGTGCCAGCAGCCAAGAGGGGGCAGATAACTATGGCTACACCTTC. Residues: CASSQEGADNYGYTF.

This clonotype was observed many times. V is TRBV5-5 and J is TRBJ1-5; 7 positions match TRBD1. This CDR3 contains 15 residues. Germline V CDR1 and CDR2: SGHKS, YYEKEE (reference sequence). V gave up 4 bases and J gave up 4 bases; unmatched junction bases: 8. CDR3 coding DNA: TGTGCCAGCAGCACCGGGGACAGTAAGAATCAGCCCCAGCATTTT. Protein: CASSTGDSKNQPQHF.

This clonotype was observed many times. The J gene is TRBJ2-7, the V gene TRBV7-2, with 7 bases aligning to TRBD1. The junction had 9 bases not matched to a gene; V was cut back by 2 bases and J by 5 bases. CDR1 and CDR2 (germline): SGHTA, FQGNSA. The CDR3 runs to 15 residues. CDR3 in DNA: TGTGCCAGCAGCTTAAGGGGACAGCCTCTGGACGAGCAGTACTTC. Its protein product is CASSLRGQPLDEQYF.

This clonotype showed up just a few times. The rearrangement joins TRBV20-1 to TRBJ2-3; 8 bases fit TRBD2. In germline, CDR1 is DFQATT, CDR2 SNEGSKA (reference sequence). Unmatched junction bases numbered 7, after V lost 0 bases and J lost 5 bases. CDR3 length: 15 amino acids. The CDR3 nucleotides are TGCAGTGCTAGAGATGGAGGAGCGGGAGTAGATACGCAGTATTTT. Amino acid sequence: CSARDGGAGVDTQYF.

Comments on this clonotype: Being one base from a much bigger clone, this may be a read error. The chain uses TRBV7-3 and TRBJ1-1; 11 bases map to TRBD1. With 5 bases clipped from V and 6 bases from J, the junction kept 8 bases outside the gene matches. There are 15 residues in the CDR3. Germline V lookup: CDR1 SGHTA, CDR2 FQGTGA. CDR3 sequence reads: CASSPGQGEYAEAFF. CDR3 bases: TGTGCCAGCAGCCCGGGACAGGGGGAGTACGCTGAAGCTTTCTTT.

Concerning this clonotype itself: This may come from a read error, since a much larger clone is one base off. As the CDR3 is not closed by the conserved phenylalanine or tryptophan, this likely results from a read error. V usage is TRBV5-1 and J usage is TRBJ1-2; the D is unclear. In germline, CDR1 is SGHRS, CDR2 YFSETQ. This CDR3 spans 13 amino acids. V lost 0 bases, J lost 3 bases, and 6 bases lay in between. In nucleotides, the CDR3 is TGCGCCAGCAGCTTGGAGGGTGACTATGGCTACACCCTC. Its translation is CASSLEGDYGYTL.

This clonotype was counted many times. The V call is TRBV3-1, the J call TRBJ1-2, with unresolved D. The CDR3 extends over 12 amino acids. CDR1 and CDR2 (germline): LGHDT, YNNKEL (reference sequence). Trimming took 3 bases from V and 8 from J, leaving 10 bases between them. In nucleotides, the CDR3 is TGTGCCAGCAGCCATAGGGATCTAGGCTACACCTTC. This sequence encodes CASSHRDLGYTF. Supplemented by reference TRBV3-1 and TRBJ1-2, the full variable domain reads DTAVSQTPKYLVTQMGNDKSIKCEQNLGHDTMYWYKQDSKKFLKIMFSYNNKELIINETVPNRFSPKSPDKAHLNLHINSLELGDSAVYFCASSHRDLGYTFGSGTRLTVV.

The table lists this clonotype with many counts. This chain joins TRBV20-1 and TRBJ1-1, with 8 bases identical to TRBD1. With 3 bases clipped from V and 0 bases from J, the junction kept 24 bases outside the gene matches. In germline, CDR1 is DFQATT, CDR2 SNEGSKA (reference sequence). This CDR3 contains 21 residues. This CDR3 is CSARRTGSGDLINALNTEAFF. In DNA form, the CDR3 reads TGCAGTGCTAGGAGGACAGGGAGCGGGGATCTGATTAACGCCTTGAACACTGAAGCTTTCTTT.

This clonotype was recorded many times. The CDR3 bases are TGTGCCAGCAGCGAGAGAGACCGTAATTCACCCCTCCACTTT. This codes for CASSERDRNSPLHF. The V call is TRBV13, the J call TRBJ1-6; D is unclear. This CDR3 is built from 14 residues. V shed 5 bases and J shed 6 bases, with 11 bases lying between them. Per germline, CDR1 PRHDT and CDR2 FYEKMQ (reference sequence).

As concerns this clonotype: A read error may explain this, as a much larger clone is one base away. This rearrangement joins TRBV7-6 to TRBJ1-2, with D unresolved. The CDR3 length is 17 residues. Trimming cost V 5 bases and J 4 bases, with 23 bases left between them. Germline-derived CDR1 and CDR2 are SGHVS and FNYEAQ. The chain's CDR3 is CASSKWLESRKAYGYTF. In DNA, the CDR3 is TGTGCCAGCAGCAAGTGGCTTGAATCTCGAAAGGCCTATGGCTACACCTTC.

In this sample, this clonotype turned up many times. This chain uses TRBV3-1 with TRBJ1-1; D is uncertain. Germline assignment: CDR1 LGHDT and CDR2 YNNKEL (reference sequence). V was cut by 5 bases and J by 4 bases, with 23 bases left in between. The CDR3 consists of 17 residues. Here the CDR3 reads CASSYSGPISIRTEAFF. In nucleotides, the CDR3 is TGTGCCAGCAGCTATTCAGGTCCCATTTCAATTCGCACTGAAGCTTTCTTT.

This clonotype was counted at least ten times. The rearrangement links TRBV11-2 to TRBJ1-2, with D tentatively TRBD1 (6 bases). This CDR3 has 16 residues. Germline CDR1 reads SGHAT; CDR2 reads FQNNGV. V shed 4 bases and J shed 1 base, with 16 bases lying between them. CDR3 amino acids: CASSSPRRGYNYGYTF. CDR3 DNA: TGTGCCAGCAGCTCGCCCCGAAGGGGGTATAACTATGGCTACACCTTC.

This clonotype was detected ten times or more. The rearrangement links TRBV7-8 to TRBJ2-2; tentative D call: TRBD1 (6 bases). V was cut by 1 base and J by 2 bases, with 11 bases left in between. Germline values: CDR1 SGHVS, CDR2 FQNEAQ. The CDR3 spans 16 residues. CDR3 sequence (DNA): TGTGCCAGCAGCTTAGTAGGACAGCCAAACACCGGGGAGCTGTTTTTT. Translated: CASSLVGQPNTGELFF.

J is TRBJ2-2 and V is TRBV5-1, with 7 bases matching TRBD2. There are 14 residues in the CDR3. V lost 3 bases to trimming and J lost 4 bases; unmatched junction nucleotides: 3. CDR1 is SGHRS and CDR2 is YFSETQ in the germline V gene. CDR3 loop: CASSWGGSTGELFF. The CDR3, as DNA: TGCGCCAGCAGCTGGGGGGGAAGCACCGGGGAGCTGTTTTTT.

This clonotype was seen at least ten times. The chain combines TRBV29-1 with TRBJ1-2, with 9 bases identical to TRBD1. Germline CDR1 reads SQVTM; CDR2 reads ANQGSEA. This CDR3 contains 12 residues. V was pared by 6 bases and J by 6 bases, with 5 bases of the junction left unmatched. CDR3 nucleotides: TGCAGCGTCCCGGGACAGGGAAATGGCTACACCTTC. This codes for CSVPGQGNGYTF.

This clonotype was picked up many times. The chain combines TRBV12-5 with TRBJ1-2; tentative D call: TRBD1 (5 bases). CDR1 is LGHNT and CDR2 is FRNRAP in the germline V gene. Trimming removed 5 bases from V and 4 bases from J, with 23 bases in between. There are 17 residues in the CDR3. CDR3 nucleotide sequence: TGTGCTAGTGGTCGGATGAGTTTGCAGGGAAAGACCTATGGCTACACCTTC. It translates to CASGRMSLQGKTYGYTF.

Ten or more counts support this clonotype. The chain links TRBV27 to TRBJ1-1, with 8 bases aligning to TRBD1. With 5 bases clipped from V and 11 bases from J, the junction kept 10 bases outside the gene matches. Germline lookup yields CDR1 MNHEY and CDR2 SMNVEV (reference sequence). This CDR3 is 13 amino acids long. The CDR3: CASSPRRTGHAFF. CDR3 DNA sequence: TGTGCCAGCAGTCCGCGGAGGACAGGGCATGCTTTCTTT.

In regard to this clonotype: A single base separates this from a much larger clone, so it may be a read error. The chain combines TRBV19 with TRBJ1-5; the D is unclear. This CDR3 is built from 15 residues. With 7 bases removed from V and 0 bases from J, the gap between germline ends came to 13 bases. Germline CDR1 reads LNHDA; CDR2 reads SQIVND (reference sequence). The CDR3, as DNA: TGTGCCAGTACCGTGGGAGTCTATAGCAATCAGCCCCAGCATTTT. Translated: CASTVGVYSNQPQHF. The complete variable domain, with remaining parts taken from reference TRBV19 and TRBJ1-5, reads DGGITQSPKYLFRKEGQNVTLSCEQNLNHDAMYWYRQDPGQGLRLIYYSQIVNDFQKGDIAEGYSVSREKKESFPLTVTSAQKNPTAFYLCASTVGVYSNQPQHFGDGTRLSIL.

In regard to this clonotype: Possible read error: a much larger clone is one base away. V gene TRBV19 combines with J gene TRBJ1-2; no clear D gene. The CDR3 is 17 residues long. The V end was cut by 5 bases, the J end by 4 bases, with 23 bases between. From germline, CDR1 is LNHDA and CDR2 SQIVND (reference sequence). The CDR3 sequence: CASSVKLANRKTYGYTF. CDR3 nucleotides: TGTGCCAGTAGTGTGAAATTGGCAAATCGAAAGACCTATGGCTACACCTTC.

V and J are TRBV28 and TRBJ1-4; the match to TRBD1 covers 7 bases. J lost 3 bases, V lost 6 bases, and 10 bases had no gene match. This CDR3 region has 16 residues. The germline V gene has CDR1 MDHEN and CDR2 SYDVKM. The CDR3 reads CASSRRYRGANEKLFF. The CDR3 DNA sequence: TGTGCCAGCAGCCGACGATACAGGGGAGCTAATGAAAAACTGTTTTTT. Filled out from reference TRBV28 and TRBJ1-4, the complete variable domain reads DVKVTQSSRYLVKRTGEKVFLECVQDMDHENMFWYRQDPGLGLRLIYFSYDVKMKEKGDIPEGYSVSREKKERFSLILESASTNQTSMYLCASSRRYRGANEKLFFGSGTQLSVL.

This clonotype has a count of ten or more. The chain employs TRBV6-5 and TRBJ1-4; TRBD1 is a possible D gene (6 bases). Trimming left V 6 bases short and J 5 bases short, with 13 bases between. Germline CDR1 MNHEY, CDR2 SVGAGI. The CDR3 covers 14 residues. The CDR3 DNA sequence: TGTGCCAGCAGCCTCAGGGGTCTAAATGAAAAACTGTTTTTT. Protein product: CASSLRGLNEKLFF.